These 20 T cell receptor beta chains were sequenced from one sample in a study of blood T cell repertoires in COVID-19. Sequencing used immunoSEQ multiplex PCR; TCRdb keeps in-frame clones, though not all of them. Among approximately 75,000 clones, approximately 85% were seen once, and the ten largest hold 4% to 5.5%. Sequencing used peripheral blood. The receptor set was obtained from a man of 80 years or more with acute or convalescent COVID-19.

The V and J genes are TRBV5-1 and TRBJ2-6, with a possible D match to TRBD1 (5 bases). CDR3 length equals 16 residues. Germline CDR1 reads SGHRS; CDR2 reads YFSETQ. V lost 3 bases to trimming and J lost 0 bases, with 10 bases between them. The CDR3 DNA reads TGCGCCAGCAGCTGGCAGGGCGGCTCTGGGGCCAACGTCCTGACTTTC. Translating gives CASSWQGGSGANVLTF.

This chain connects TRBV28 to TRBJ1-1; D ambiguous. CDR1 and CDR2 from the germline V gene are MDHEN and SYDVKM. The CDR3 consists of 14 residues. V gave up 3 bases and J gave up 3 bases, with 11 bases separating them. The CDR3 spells CASSLKLRDTEAFF. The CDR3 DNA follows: TGTGCCAGCAGTTTGAAGTTGCGGGACACTGAAGCTTTCTTT. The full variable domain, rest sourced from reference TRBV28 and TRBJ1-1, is DVKVTQSSRYLVKRTGEKVFLECVQDMDHENMFWYRQDPGLGLRLIYFSYDVKMKEKGDIPEGYSVSREKKERFSLILESASTNQTSMYLCASSLKLRDTEAFFGQGTRLTVV.

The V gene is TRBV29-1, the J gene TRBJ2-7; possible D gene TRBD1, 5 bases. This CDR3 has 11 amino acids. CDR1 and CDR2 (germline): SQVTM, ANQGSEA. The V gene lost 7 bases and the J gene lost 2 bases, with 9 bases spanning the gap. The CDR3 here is CSARATYEQYF. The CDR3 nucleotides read TGCAGCGCCAGGGCCACCTACGAGCAGTACTTC.

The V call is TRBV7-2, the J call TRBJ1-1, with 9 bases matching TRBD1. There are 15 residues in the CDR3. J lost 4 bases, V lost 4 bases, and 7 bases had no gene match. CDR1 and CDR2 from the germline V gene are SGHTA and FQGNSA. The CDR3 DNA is TGTGCCAGCAGCTCACCGGGACAGGGAGTCACTGAAGCTTTCTTT. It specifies CASSSPGQGVTEAFF.

CDR3 region: CASSYESRFLAGGPYEQYF. CDR3 DNA: TGTGCCAGCAGTTACGAATCGAGATTCTTAGCGGGGGGCCCCTACGAGCAGTACTTC. V usage is TRBV6-2 or TRBV6-3 and J usage is TRBJ2-7, with TRBD2 identical over 10 bases. The J segment lost 2 bases and the V segment lost 2 bases, leaving 15 bases of the junction unmatched. Germline V lookup: CDR1 MNHEY, CDR2 SVGEGT. The CDR3 has 19 amino acids.

CDR3 residues: CASTLSTVDRQTNYGYTF. Here the CDR3 DNA reads TGTGCCAGCACCCTCTCCACCGTGGACAGACAAACTAACTATGGCTACACCTTC. The chain joins TRBV27 to TRBJ1-2; maybe TRBD1 (6 bases). The CDR3 covers 18 residues. V shed 7 bases and J shed 0 bases, with 24 bases lying between them. CDR1 is MNHEY and CDR2 is SMNVEV in the germline V gene (reference sequence).

The chain's CDR3 is CASSGASGRTDTQYF. CDR3 bases: TGCGCCAGCAGCGGGGCTAGCGGACGCACAGATACGCAGTATTTT. The chain links TRBV10-1 to TRBJ2-3; 7 nucleotides align to TRBD2. Germline V CDR1 and CDR2: WNHNN, SYGVQD (reference sequence). The CDR3 runs to 15 residues. J was trimmed by 1 base and V by 6 bases; bases with no gene match: 7.

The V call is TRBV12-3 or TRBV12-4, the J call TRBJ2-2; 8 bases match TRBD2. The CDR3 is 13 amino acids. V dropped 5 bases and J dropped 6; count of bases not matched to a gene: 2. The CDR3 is CASSQAGAGELFF. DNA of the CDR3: TGTGCCAGCAGTCAAGCGGGAGCCGGGGAGCTGTTTTTT.

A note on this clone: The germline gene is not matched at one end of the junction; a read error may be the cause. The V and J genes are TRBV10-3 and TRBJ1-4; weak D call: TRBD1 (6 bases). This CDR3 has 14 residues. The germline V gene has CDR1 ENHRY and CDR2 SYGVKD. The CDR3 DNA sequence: TGTGCCTCCTCCCGGGACACAACTATTGAAAAACTGTTTTTT. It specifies CASSRDTTIEKLFF.

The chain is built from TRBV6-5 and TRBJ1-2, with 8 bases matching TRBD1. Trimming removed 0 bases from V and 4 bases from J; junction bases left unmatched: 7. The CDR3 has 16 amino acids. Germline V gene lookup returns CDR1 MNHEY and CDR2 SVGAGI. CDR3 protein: CASSYSRQGASYGYTF. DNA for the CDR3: TGTGCCAGCAGTTACTCGCGTCAGGGGGCATCCTATGGCTACACCTTC.

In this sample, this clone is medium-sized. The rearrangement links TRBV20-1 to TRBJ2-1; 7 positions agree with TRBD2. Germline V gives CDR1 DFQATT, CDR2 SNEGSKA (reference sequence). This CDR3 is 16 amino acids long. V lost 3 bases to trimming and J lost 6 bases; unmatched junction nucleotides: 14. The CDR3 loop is CSASPMGGIGSNEQFF. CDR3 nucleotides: TGCAGTGCTAGTCCTATGGGGGGGATCGGGAGCAATGAGCAGTTCTTC.

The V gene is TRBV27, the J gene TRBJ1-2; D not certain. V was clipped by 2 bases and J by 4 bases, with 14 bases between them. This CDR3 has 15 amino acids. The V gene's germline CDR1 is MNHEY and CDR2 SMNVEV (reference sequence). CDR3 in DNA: TGTGCCAGCAGTTTAATGGCCCAGGTCTTCTATGGCTACACCTTC. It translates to CASSLMAQVFYGYTF.

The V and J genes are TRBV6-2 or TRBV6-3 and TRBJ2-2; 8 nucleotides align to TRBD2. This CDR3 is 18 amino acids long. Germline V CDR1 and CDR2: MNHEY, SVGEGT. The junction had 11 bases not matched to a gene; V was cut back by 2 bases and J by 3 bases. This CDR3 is CASSYPGALAEDTGELFF. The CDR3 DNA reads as TGTGCCAGCAGTTACCCTGGTGCACTAGCGGAGGACACCGGGGAGCTGTTTTTT.

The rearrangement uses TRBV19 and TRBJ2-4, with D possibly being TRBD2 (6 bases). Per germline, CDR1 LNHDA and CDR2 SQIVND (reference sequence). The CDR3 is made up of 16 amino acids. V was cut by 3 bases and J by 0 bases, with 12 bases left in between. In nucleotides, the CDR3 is TGTGCCAGTAGTATGGGGGGAGGACTAGCCAAAAACATTCAGTACTTC. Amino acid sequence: CASSMGGGLAKNIQYF. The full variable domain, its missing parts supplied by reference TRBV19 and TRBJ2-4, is DGGITQSPKYLFRKEGQNVTLSCEQNLNHDAMYWYRQDPGQGLRLIYYSQIVNDFQKGDIAEGYSVSREKKESFPLTVTSAQKNPTAFYLCASSMGGGLAKNIQYFGAGTRLSVL.

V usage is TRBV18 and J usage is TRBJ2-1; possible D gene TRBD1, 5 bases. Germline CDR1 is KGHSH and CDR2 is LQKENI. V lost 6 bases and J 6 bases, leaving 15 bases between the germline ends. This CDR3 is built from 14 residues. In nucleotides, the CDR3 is TGTGCCAGCTCCAAAAGCCAGGGAAGCAATGAGCAGTTCTTC. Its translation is CASSKSQGSNEQFF.

The CDR3 coding sequence is TGTGCCAGTCTTCGAGGGTTCTACAATGAGCAGTTCTTC. As protein: CASLRGFYNEQFF. This chain links TRBV6-5 with TRBJ2-1; perhaps TRBD2 as D (5 bases). The germline CDR1 and CDR2 sequences are MNHEY and SVGAGI. There are 13 residues in the CDR3. Trimming stripped 9 bases from V and 3 bases from J, with 12 bases between.

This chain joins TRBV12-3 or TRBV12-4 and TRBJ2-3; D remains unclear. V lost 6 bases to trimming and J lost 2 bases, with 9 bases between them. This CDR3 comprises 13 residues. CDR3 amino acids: CASSPQSTDTQYF. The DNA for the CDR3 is TGTGCCAGCAGCCCCCAATCCACAGATACGCAGTATTTT.

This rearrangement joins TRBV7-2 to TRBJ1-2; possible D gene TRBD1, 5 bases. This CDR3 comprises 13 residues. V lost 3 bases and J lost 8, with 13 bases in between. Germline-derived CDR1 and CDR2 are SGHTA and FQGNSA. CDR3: CASSLRQGGGYTF. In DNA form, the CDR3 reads TGTGCCAGCAGCTTGAGGCAGGGAGGAGGCTACACCTTC. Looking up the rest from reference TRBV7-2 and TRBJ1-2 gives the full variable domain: GAGVSQSPSNKVTEKGKDVELRCDPISGHTALYWYRQSLGQGLEFLIYFQGNSAPDKSGLPSDRFSAERTGGSVSTLTIQRTQQEDSAVYLCASSLRQGGGYTFGSGTRLTVV.

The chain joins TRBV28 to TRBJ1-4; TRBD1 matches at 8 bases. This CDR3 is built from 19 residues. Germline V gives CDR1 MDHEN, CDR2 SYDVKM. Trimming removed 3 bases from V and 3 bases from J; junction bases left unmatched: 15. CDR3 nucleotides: TGTGCCAGCAGTTTTATACAGGGGGGATCATTTACCCCTAATGAAAAACTGTTTTTT. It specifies CASSFIQGGSFTPNEKLFF.

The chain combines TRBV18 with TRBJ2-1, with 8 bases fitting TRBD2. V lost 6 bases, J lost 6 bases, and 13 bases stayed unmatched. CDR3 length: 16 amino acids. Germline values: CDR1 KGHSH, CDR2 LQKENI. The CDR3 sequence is CASSGSRGRLGNEQFF. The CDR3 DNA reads TGTGCCAGCTCCGGGTCTCGCGGGAGGTTAGGCAATGAGCAGTTCTTC.